Each of the 20 T cell receptor beta chains below was sequenced from the same sample in a study of OX40 agonist ivuxolimab in advanced cancers. Profiling relied on immunoSEQ multiplex PCR, and the TCRdb table lists in-frame clones only, not all of them. In the table there are approximately 77,000 clones, about nine tenths of which are singletons. Sequenced material: CD4+ or CD8+ T cells sorted from blood, taken in a trial of the OX40 agonist ivuxolimab. These receptor sequences come from an adult with an advanced solid tumor such as melanoma, head and neck, liver or kidney cancer.

As for this clone: The sample holds other DNA sequences that translate to the same CDR3. The rearrangement uses TRBV19 and TRBJ1-1; D is perhaps TRBD1 (6 bases). CDR1 is LNHDA, CDR2 SQIVND, per germline (reference sequence). With 3 bases removed from V and 3 bases from J, the gap between germline ends came to 8 bases. CDR3 size: 13 residues. The CDR3 region has the DNA TGTGCCAGTAGTATCGCAGGGGACACTGAAGCTTTCTTT. This codes for CASSIAGDTEAFF.

The chain carries TRBV28 and TRBJ2-2, with D unresolved. The V gene's germline CDR1 is MDHEN and CDR2 SYDVKM. V lost 7 bases and J lost 1, with 19 bases in between. This CDR3 is 17 amino acids long. CDR3 nucleotides: TGTGCCAGCAAATTGAGTCCCGTCCGAGGGAACACCGGGGAGCTGTTTTTT. It yields the protein CASKLSPVRGNTGELFF.

This chain links TRBV6-1 with TRBJ2-5; D is unresolved. CDR3 length equals 12 residues. Germline assignment: CDR1 MNHNS and CDR2 SASEGT. Trimming stripped 2 bases from V and 7 bases from J, with 8 bases between. The CDR3 is CASSEIEVTQYF. The CDR3 bases are TGTGCCAGCAGTGAAATAGAGGTGACCCAGTACTTC.

The V gene is TRBV18, the J gene TRBJ2-5; D might be TRBD2 (5 bases). Trimming cost V 4 bases and J 4 bases, with 10 bases left between them. CDR3 length: 13 amino acids. Germline V gene sequence: CDR1 KGHSH, CDR2 LQKENI. The chain's CDR3 is CASSRERLETQYF. CDR3 nucleotides: TGTGCCAGCTCACGAGAGCGGCTAGAGACCCAGTACTTC.

The gene calls are TRBV7-2 and TRBJ2-7; D is uncertain. With 1 base removed from V and 5 bases from J, the gap between germline ends came to 6 bases. This CDR3 is 12 amino acids long. Germline assignment: CDR1 SGHTA and CDR2 FQGNSA. CDR3 DNA sequence: TGTGCCAGCAGCTTAGATTGGGACGAGCAGTACTTC. This encodes CASSLDWDEQYF.

The chain uses TRBV18 and TRBJ2-1; TRBD2 agrees at 9 bases. Germline V gene lookup returns CDR1 KGHSH and CDR2 LQKENI. V shed 4 bases, J shed 8 bases, and the junction held 9 bases outside the gene matches. The CDR3 covers 15 residues. The CDR3 nucleotides read TGTGCCAGCTCACGGGCGGGAGGGCCAATTGATGAGCAGTTCTTC. Translation: CASSRAGGPIDEQFF.

The gene calls are TRBV7-2 and TRBJ2-7; D is ambiguous. The germline V gene encodes CDR1 SGHTA and CDR2 FQGNSA. The CDR3 runs 13 residues. V dropped 5 bases and J dropped 3 bases, with 11 bases sitting between them. CDR3 nucleotides: TGTGCCAGCAGCCGTACCCGAGTCTACGAGCAGTACTTC. Encoded protein: CASSRTRVYEQYF.

This chain joins TRBV7-2 and TRBJ2-3; D is unclear. Trimming removed 5 bases at V and 2 bases at J, with 5 bases between. The CDR3 contains 12 residues. Germline CDR1 and CDR2: SGHTA and FQGNSA. The CDR3 loop is CASSAPTDTQYF. CDR3 sequence (DNA): TGTGCCAGCAGCGCCCCCACAGATACGCAGTATTTT.

The rearrangement uses TRBV5-1 and TRBJ1-3; D is perhaps TRBD1 (5 bases). The CDR3 sequence is 18 residues long. Per germline, CDR1 SGHRS and CDR2 YFSETQ. Trimming left V 0 bases short and J 0 bases short, with 16 bases between. The CDR3 here is CASSLGKPGPTSGNTIYF. DNA for the CDR3: TGCGCCAGCAGCTTGGGGAAGCCGGGACCCACCTCTGGAAACACCATATATTTT.

The rearrangement links TRBV19 to TRBJ1-1; TRBD1 agrees at 7 bases. This CDR3 has 15 amino acids. The trim removed 4 bases at V and 1 base at J, leaving 6 bases unmatched. Germline lookup yields CDR1 LNHDA and CDR2 SQIVND (reference sequence). CDR3 sequence (DNA): TGTGCCAGTAGTACGAACAGGGGCGCGAACACTGAAGCTTTCTTT. It codes for CASSTNRGANTEAFF.

The V gene is TRBV23-1, the J gene TRBJ1-1; weak D call: TRBD1 (6 bases). TRBV23-1 is filed as an ORF, its function uncertain. V lost 3 bases to trimming and J lost 7 bases, with 12 bases between them. This CDR3 region has 13 residues. DNA of the CDR3: TGCGCCAGCAGTCAGGGAGACAGGAGTGAAGCTTTCTTT. Its translation: CASSQGDRSEAFF.

The rearrangement uses TRBV4-3 and TRBJ2-3, with D perhaps TRBD1 or TRBD2 (6 bases each). CDR3 length: 17 amino acids. The germline CDR1 and CDR2 sequences are LGHNA and YSLEER. The V gene lost 2 bases and the J gene lost 6 bases, with 21 bases spanning the gap. The CDR3, as DNA: TGCGCCAGCAGCCAAAGCCCAGGAGGGGGTGGAGCGGATACGCAGTATTTT. This sequence encodes CASSQSPGGGGADTQYF.

The chain recombines TRBV10-3 with TRBJ1-5; D uncertain. The germline V gene encodes CDR1 ENHRY and CDR2 SYGVKD. The CDR3 is 14 amino acids. V was shortened by 2 bases and J by 6 bases, with 11 bases between the two germline ends. The CDR3 loop reads CAISEVQVVQPQHF. CDR3 DNA: TGTGCCATCAGTGAGGTTCAGGTAGTTCAGCCCCAGCATTTT.

The chain employs TRBV7-2 and TRBJ1-1; D is unclear. This CDR3 contains 13 residues. Looked up from germline, CDR1 is SGHTA and CDR2 is FQGNSA. The V gene lost 5 bases and the J gene lost 2 bases, with 9 bases spanning the gap. CDR3 residues: CASSHNFNTEAFF. The CDR3 coding sequence is TGTGCCAGCAGCCACAACTTTAACACTGAAGCTTTCTTT.

The chain carries TRBV6-1 and TRBJ1-5; TRBD1 agrees at 7 bases. V lost 5 bases and J lost 5; bases outside the gene matches: 6. The CDR3 runs to 14 residues. Germline V CDR1 and CDR2: MNHNS, SASEGT. The CDR3 coding sequence is TGTGCCAGCAGTTTCGACAGGGTGGATCAGCCCCAGCATTTT. The encoded protein is CASSFDRVDQPQHF.

V usage is TRBV19 and J usage is TRBJ2-1; 11 nucleotides align to TRBD2. Germline trimming cut 3 bases from V and 13 bases from J; bases unmatched to any gene: 5. The CDR3 extends over 13 amino acids. From germline, CDR1 is LNHDA and CDR2 SQIVND (reference sequence). The CDR3 nucleotides read TGTGCCAGTAGTATGCTAGCGGGAGGTGAACAGTTCTTC. It translates to CASSMLAGGEQFF.

V and J are TRBV6-6 and TRBJ2-7; 7 bases line up with TRBD2. V lost 2 bases and J lost 6; bases outside the gene matches: 4. Germline CDR1 reads MNHNY; CDR2 reads SVGAGI (reference sequence). The CDR3 is 13 residues long. CDR3 DNA: TGTGCCAGCAGTTACGCGGGAGCCTCCGAGCAGTACTTC. This translates into CASSYAGASEQYF.

The count of this clone is one. The J gene is TRBJ2-3, the V gene TRBV7-2; 7 bases line up with TRBD2. Germline loops: CDR1 SGHTA, CDR2 FQGNSA. The CDR3 loop spans 12 amino acids. With 3 bases clipped from V and 10 bases from J, the junction kept 4 bases outside the gene matches. The CDR3 loop reads CASSLRSGAQYF. CDR3 in DNA: TGTGCCAGCAGCTTGCGAAGCGGGGCGCAGTATTTT.

The J gene is TRBJ2-1, the V gene TRBV12-5, with TRBD2 matching 8 bases. V lost 6 bases, J lost 7 bases, and 8 bases stayed unmatched. The CDR3 runs to 14 residues. CDR1 and CDR2 from the germline V gene are LGHNT and FRNRAP. The CDR3 loop reads CASGGISGTNEQFF. CDR3 DNA sequence: TGTGCTAGTGGAGGTATTAGCGGGACTAATGAGCAGTTCTTC.

This clone was detected only once. The chain uses TRBV7-6 and TRBJ2-5, with a tentative D call TRBD2 (5 bases). Looked up from germline, CDR1 is SGHVS and CDR2 is FNYEAQ. Deletions cut 4 bases from V and 2 bases from J, with 14 bases between. The CDR3 covers 15 residues. The CDR3 reads CASSSSGVGQETQYF. The CDR3 coding sequence is TGTGCCAGCAGCTCCTCCGGGGTGGGACAAGAGACCCAGTACTTC.